Listed below are T cell receptor beta chains from one sample, sequenced in a study of beta chain features in type 1 diabetes. Clones were sequenced by immunoSEQ multiplex PCR, and TCRdb holds only the in-frame ones, with some missing. The repertoire holds tens of thousands of clones, with 65% to 80% as singletons. Sequenced input: Tregs from blood. The receptor set was obtained from a man aged 30-40 years with type 1 diabetes. Some clones in this sample may be carry-over from other donors' samples. Both conserved end residues are part of each CDR3. D genes are given only for firm matches. Some rows have no size entry. The others give once, few or many, or a class for an expanded clone.

D gene: -
clone size: -
J gene: TRBJ2-7
V gene: TRBV7-2
CDR3 DNA: TGTGCCAGCAGCTTTGGAACAGGGCAGGCTTACGAGCAGTACTTC
CDR3 protein: CASSFGTGQAYEQYF

D gene: -
clone size: -
J gene: TRBJ2-7
V gene: TRBV28
CDR3 DNA: TGTGCCAGCAGCTCTTACGGGCAGGGGTATCGGTACGAGCAGTACTTC
CDR3 protein: CASSSYGQGYRYEQYF

D gene: -
clone size: -
J gene: TRBJ1-2
V gene: TRBV4-1
CDR3 DNA: TGCGCCAGCAGCCAGGCCAACGGGGTCTATAACTATGGCTACACCTTC
CDR3 protein: CASSQANGVYNYGYTF

D gene: TRBD2
clone size: -
J gene: TRBJ2-3
V gene: TRBV5-1
CDR3 DNA: TGCGCCAGCAGCTTGCCTAGCGGACTCACAGATACGCAGTATTTT
CDR3 protein: CASSLPSGLTDTQYF

D gene: -
clone size: -
J gene: TRBJ1-5
V gene: TRBV6-1
CDR3 DNA: TGTGCCAGCACCAGTTATAGCAATCAGCCCCAGCATTTT
CDR3 protein: CASTSYSNQPQHF

D gene: -
clone size: few
J gene: TRBJ2-5
V gene: TRBV5-1
CDR3 DNA: TGCGCCAGCAGCTTGGTTGGCGGAACGGGGCAAGAGACCCAGTACTTC
CDR3 protein: CASSLVGGTGQETQYF

D gene: TRBD2
clone size: -
J gene: TRBJ2-1
V gene: TRBV9
CDR3 DNA: TGTGCCAGCAGCGTAGTGGGGCGGGGGGCCAATCCCGATGAGCAGTTCTTC
CDR3 protein: CASSVVGRGANPDEQFF

D gene: TRBD2
clone size: -
J gene: TRBJ2-1
V gene: TRBV7-9
CDR3 DNA: TGTGCCAGCAGCCCCCGGGGACTAGCGGGGTTCAATGAGCAGTTCTTC
CDR3 protein: CASSPRGLAGFNEQFF

D gene: TRBD2
clone size: -
J gene: TRBJ2-1
V gene: TRBV7-9
CDR3 DNA: TGTGCCAGCAGCTCCCTATTGCCTAGCGGCACCTACAATGAGCAGTTCTTC
CDR3 protein: CASSSLLPSGTYNEQFF

D gene: TRBD2
clone size: once
J gene: TRBJ2-5
V gene: TRBV10-3
CDR3 DNA: TGTGCCATCAGTGGGCAGCGGGGGGGCCAAGAGACCCAGTACTTC
CDR3 protein: CAISGQRGGQETQYF

D gene: TRBD1
clone size: -
J gene: TRBJ1-1
V gene: TRBV7-9
CDR3 DNA: TGTGCCAGCAACAACGTACAGGGGTTTGTTATGAACACTGAAGCTTTCTTT
CDR3 protein: CASNNVQGFVMNTEAFF

D gene: -
clone size: -
J gene: TRBJ2-7
V gene: TRBV11-1
CDR3 DNA: TGTGCCAGCAGCTTAAGAACTAGTCACGAGCAGTACTTC
CDR3 protein: CASSLRTSHEQYF

D gene: -
clone size: few
J gene: TRBJ1-4
V gene: TRBV7-2
CDR3 DNA: TGTGCCAGCAGTTTAAACAGGGTTGGCAATGAAAAACTGTTTTTT
CDR3 protein: CASSLNRVGNEKLFF

D gene: TRBD1
clone size: -
J gene: TRBJ2-7
V gene: TRBV9
CDR3 DNA: TGTGCCAGCAGCGTGACAGGGATGTCCTACGAGCAGTACTTC
CDR3 protein: CASSVTGMSYEQYF

D gene: TRBD1
clone size: -
J gene: TRBJ1-1
V gene: TRBV5-1
CDR3 DNA: TGCGCCAGCAGCTTGGCTTGGGACAGCTTTATGAACACTGAAGCTTTCTTT
CDR3 protein: CASSLAWDSFMNTEAFF

D gene: TRBD1
clone size: -
J gene: TRBJ2-1
V gene: TRBV5-5
CDR3 DNA: TGTGCCAGCAGTCTGAGGGGAGACAGGGACCACAATGAGCAGTTCTTC
CDR3 protein: CASSLRGDRDHNEQFF

D gene: TRBD2
clone size: -
J gene: TRBJ2-7
V gene: TRBV27
CDR3 DNA: TGTGCCAGCAGTCCCCGAGGTAGCGGGGGGACCAGCTCCTACGAGCAGTACTTC
CDR3 protein: CASSPRGSGGTSSYEQYF

D gene: TRBD1
clone size: -
J gene: TRBJ2-1
V gene: TRBV5-1
CDR3 DNA: TGCGCCAGCAGCGGGGGGGACAGGGGGCACAATGAGCAGTTCTTC
CDR3 protein: CASSGGDRGHNEQFF

D gene: TRBD2
clone size: -
J gene: TRBJ2-5
V gene: TRBV5-6
CDR3 DNA: TGTGCCAGCAGCTTGAGGGTCGGCGGGGGGGCCCGAGAGACCCAGTACTTC
CDR3 protein: CASSLRVGGGARETQYF

D gene: -
clone size: -
J gene: TRBJ2-1
V gene: TRBV9
CDR3 DNA: TGTGCCAGCAGCGTAGCAGGGAACTCCTACAATGAGCAGTTCTTC
CDR3 protein: CASSVAGNSYNEQFF

D gene: TRBD1
clone size: -
J gene: TRBJ2-3
V gene: TRBV5-1
CDR3 DNA: TGCGCCAGCAGCAGGGGACAGGGTCCAGATACGCAGTATTTT
CDR3 protein: CASSRGQGPDTQYF

D gene: TRBD2
clone size: -
J gene: TRBJ2-7
V gene: TRBV11-2
CDR3 DNA: TGTGCCAGCAGCTTCAGGACTAGCGGGGATTCCGTGGACTACGAGCAGTACTTC
CDR3 protein: CASSFRTSGDSVDYEQYF

D gene: -
clone size: -
J gene: TRBJ2-6
V gene: TRBV2
CDR3 DNA: TGTGCCAGCACCCTGCAAAGGGGCCGACACTCTGGGGCCAACGTCCTGACTTTC
CDR3 protein: CASTLQRGRHSGANVLTF

D gene: -
clone size: -
J gene: TRBJ2-5
V gene: TRBV29-1
CDR3 DNA: TGCAGCGTTGAGAGGATCCAAGAGACCCAGTACTTC
CDR3 protein: CSVERIQETQYF

D gene: -
clone size: -
J gene: TRBJ1-2
V gene: TRBV28
CDR3 DNA: TGTGCCAGCAGTTTAAGGCGCGGTGGCTACACCTTC
CDR3 protein: CASSLRRGGYTF

D gene: -
clone size: -
J gene: TRBJ1-1
V gene: TRBV29-1
CDR3 DNA: TGCAGCGCCTTAGGACAGACGAACACTGAAGCTTTCTTT
CDR3 protein: CSALGQTNTEAFF

D gene: TRBD1
clone size: -
J gene: TRBJ1-1
V gene: TRBV28
CDR3 DNA: TGTGCCAGCAGCCCAGGGACAGGGTTAAAAGCTTTCTTT
CDR3 protein: CASSPGTGLKAFF

D gene: -
clone size: -
J gene: TRBJ2-1
V gene: TRBV4-3
CDR3 DNA: TGCGCCAGCAGCCAGGAAGCGGGTACCTACAATGAGCAGTTCTTC
CDR3 protein: CASSQEAGTYNEQFF

D gene: TRBD2
clone size: few
J gene: TRBJ2-3
V gene: TRBV10-3
CDR3 DNA: TGTGCCATCACTGAGCGGGGGGGCTCTACGCAGTATTTT
CDR3 protein: CAITERGGSTQYF

D gene: TRBD2
clone size: -
J gene: TRBJ2-3
V gene: TRBV6-6
CDR3 DNA: TGTGCCAGCAGTTCCCCTAGCGGGGGGGGAACAGATACGCAGTATTTT
CDR3 protein: CASSSPSGGGTDTQYF

D gene: TRBD1
clone size: -
J gene: TRBJ2-1
V gene: TRBV29-1
CDR3 DNA: TGCAGCGTTGAGAGGGACAGGCACAATGAGCAGTTCTTC
CDR3 protein: CSVERDRHNEQFF

D gene: TRBD1
clone size: -
J gene: TRBJ2-5
V gene: TRBV10-3
CDR3 DNA: TGTGCCATCAGTGCAATAGGGACAGGAAGGGAGACCCAGTACTTC
CDR3 protein: CAISAIGTGRETQYF

D gene: -
clone size: -
J gene: TRBJ1-2
V gene: TRBV25-1
CDR3 DNA: TGTGCCAGCAGTGAGGCAGGGGATGGTGGCTACACCTTC
CDR3 protein: CASSEAGDGGYTF

D gene: -
clone size: -
J gene: TRBJ1-5
V gene: TRBV7-8
CDR3 DNA: TGTGCCAGCAGCCCGCCGGGGCAGCCCCAGCATTTT
CDR3 protein: CASSPPGQPQHF

D gene: TRBD1
clone size: -
J gene: TRBJ2-4
V gene: TRBV2
CDR3 DNA: TGTGCCAGCAAGGGGGCACTAGCCAAAAACATTCAGTACTTC
CDR3 protein: CASKGALAKNIQYF

D gene: -
clone size: -
J gene: TRBJ1-4
V gene: TRBV25-1
CDR3 DNA: TGTGCCAGCAGTGAATCGGGCAGGGTTAATGAAAAACTGTTTTTT
CDR3 protein: CASSESGRVNEKLFF

D gene: TRBD2
clone size: -
J gene: TRBJ2-5
V gene: TRBV5-1
CDR3 DNA: TGCGCCAGCAGCTCTGGGGCTAGCGGGATCATTGCGTTGGAGACCCAGTACTTC
CDR3 protein: CASSSGASGIIALETQYF

D gene: -
clone size: few
J gene: TRBJ2-3
V gene: TRBV29-1
CDR3 DNA: TGCAGCGTCCCTAAAGGGTCGGACATCACAGATACGCAGTATTTT
CDR3 protein: CSVPKGSDITDTQYF

D gene: TRBD2
clone size: few
J gene: TRBJ2-1
V gene: TRBV5-1
CDR3 DNA: TGCGCCAGCAGCTCACAAGGGACTAGCGGGGGAGATGAGCAGTTCTTC
CDR3 protein: CASSSQGTSGGDEQFF

D gene: -
clone size: -
J gene: TRBJ2-1
V gene: TRBV4-1
CDR3 DNA: TGCGCCAGCAGCCGCCTACGATGGAATGAGCAGTTCTTC
CDR3 protein: CASSRLRWNEQFF

D gene: -
clone size: -
J gene: TRBJ1-2
V gene: TRBV2
CDR3 DNA: TGTGCCAGCAGCTTTGGACAGAACGGCTACACCTTC
CDR3 protein: CASSFGQNGYTF

D gene: -
clone size: -
J gene: TRBJ2-2
V gene: TRBV10-1
CDR3 DNA: TGCGCCAGCAGAGCAAGTACCCGGAGCGGGGAGCTGTTTTTT
CDR3 protein: CASRASTRSGELFF

D gene: -
clone size: -
J gene: TRBJ2-3
V gene: TRBV9
CDR3 DNA: TGTGCCAGCAGCGTAGCCAGTCCCACAGATACGCAGTATTTT
CDR3 protein: CASSVASPTDTQYF

D gene: -
clone size: -
J gene: TRBJ2-7
V gene: TRBV7-2
CDR3 DNA: TGTGCCAGCAGCCCCGACTGGGGGCGGAACGAGCAGTACTTC
CDR3 protein: CASSPDWGRNEQYF

D gene: -
clone size: -
J gene: TRBJ2-7
V gene: TRBV6-1
CDR3 DNA: TGTGCCAGCCGTCGCGGACTCCTATGGTACGAGCAGTACTTC
CDR3 protein: CASRRGLLWYEQYF

D gene: TRBD1
clone size: -
J gene: TRBJ1-1
V gene: TRBV2
CDR3 DNA: TGTGCCGGCAGGACAGGGGTGAACACTGAAGCTTTCTTT
CDR3 protein: CAGRTGVNTEAFF

D gene: TRBD1
clone size: -
J gene: TRBJ1-1
V gene: TRBV5-4
CDR3 DNA: TGTGCCAGCAGCGGAGGGACAGGGCCCACTGAAGCTTTCTTT
CDR3 protein: CASSGGTGPTEAFF

D gene: TRBD1
clone size: -
J gene: TRBJ1-2
V gene: TRBV10-3
CDR3 DNA: TGTGCCATCAGTCAATTGGGACAGGGAGACGGCTACACCTTC
CDR3 protein: CAISQLGQGDGYTF

D gene: TRBD2
clone size: -
J gene: TRBJ2-7
V gene: TRBV9
CDR3 DNA: TGTGCCAGCAGCGTGGGACTAGCGGGGGGGCCCTCCTACGAGCAGTACTTC
CDR3 protein: CASSVGLAGGPSYEQYF

D gene: TRBD1
clone size: large
J gene: TRBJ2-5
V gene: TRBV7-2
CDR3 DNA: TGTGCCAGCAGCCCGGGACAGGGATCGGGGACCCAGTACTTC
CDR3 protein: CASSPGQGSGTQYF

D gene: TRBD1
clone size: few
J gene: TRBJ2-7
V gene: TRBV5-1
CDR3 DNA: TGCGCCAGCAGCGGGCAGGACAGGGGAAGCTACGAGCAGTACTTC
CDR3 protein: CASSGQDRGSYEQYF

D gene: TRBD1
clone size: -
J gene: TRBJ2-7
V gene: TRBV10-3
CDR3 DNA: TGTGCCATCAGCCGACAGGGGTCCTACGAGCAGTACTTC
CDR3 protein: CAISRQGSYEQYF

D gene: -
clone size: -
J gene: TRBJ1-2
V gene: TRBV18
CDR3 DNA: TGTGCCAGCTCATCGCGACAAACAGGGATCGGCTACACCTTC
CDR3 protein: CASSSRQTGIGYTF

D gene: -
clone size: -
J gene: TRBJ2-2
V gene: TRBV2
CDR3 DNA: TGTGCCAGCACCCAGGTTTGGAACACCGGGGAGCTGTTTTTT
CDR3 protein: CASTQVWNTGELFF

D gene: -
clone size: once
J gene: TRBJ2-7
V gene: TRBV7-9
CDR3 DNA: TGTGCCAGCAGCTTCGCCAGGGTGGGCGAGCAGTACTTC
CDR3 protein: CASSFARVGEQYF

D gene: TRBD1
clone size: -
J gene: TRBJ1-6
V gene: TRBV28
CDR3 DNA: TGTGCCAGCAGTACTCCCCGGACAGGGAGTAATTCACCCCTCCACTTT
CDR3 protein: CASSTPRTGSNSPLHF

D gene: -
clone size: -
J gene: TRBJ2-2
V gene: TRBV10-3
CDR3 DNA: TGTGCCATCAGTGAGTCTGGCTCCATGGTCGGGGAGCTGTTTTTT
CDR3 protein: CAISESGSMVGELFF

D gene: -
clone size: -
J gene: TRBJ1-1
V gene: TRBV15
CDR3 DNA: TGTGCCACCAGCAGGGCCCTGAACACTGAAGCTTTCTTT
CDR3 protein: CATSRALNTEAFF

D gene: -
clone size: -
J gene: TRBJ2-5
V gene: TRBV2
CDR3 DNA: TGTGCCAGCAGTGAAACACAGACCCAGTACTTC
CDR3 protein: CASSETQTQYF